This record concerns one T cell receptor (beta chain) sequence. Its antigen is not identified. This specimen comes from a study of beta chain features in type 1 diabetes. Sequenced material consisted of expressed TCRB transcripts (all of the isolated RNA was reverse transcribed). Sequencing was performed with immunoSEQ multiplex PCR; in TCRdb, only in-frame clones are kept and a portion is missing. The repertoire holds around 310,000 clones, with around 10% as singletons. Whole-study findings and limits: A moderate, significant TCRB CDR3 shortening appeared in type 1 diabetes across four CD4+ subsets. Among type 1 diabetes patients, VDJ junctions had fewer insertions and more deletions.

Trimming took 1 base from V and 4 from J, leaving 12 bases between them. The CDR3 is 14 residues long. Germline loops: CDR1 SGHDT, CDR2 YYEEEE. The chain combines TRBV5-6 with TRBJ2-7; TRBD2 is a possible D gene (6 bases). Material for sequencing was naive CD4+ T cells from blood. This TCR came from a woman aged 30 to 39 in good health. CDR3 DNA sequence: TGTGCCAGCAGCTTGCGGCGGGGAGAATACGAGCAGTACTTC. Translating it yields CASSLRRGEYEQYF.